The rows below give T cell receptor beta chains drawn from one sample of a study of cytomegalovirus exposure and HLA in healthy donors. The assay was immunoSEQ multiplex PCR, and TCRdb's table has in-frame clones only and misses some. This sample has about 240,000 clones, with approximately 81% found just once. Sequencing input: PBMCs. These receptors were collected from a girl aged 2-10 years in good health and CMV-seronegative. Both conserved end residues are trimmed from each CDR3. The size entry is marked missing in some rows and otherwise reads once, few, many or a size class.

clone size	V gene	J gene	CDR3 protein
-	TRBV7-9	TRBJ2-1	ASSLMGGNEQF
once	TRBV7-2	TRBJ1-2	ASSLVGARRDYGYT
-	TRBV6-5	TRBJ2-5	ASSYGLAGETQY
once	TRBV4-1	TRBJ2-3	ASSHTGLADTQY
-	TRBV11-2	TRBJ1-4	ASSPLRGGGGEKLF
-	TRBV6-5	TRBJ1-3	ASSSTGVGGNTIY
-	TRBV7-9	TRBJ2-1	ASSSKLREGWAGEQF
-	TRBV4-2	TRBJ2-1	ASSQVGGPYSYNEQF
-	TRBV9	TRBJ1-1	ASSVGPGGSTEAF
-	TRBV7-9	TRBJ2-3	ASSLLQGKGDTQY
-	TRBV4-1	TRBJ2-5	ASSQGDGGPETQY
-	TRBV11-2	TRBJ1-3	ASTADSFSGNTIY
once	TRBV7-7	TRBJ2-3	ASSPSYTDTQY
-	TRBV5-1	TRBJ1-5	ASSLTGDGTQPQH
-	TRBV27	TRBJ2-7	ASSLAPGRGNYEQY
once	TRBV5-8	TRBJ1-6	ASSLNGGGSPLH
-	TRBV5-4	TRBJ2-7	ASSLTRTSGSYEQY
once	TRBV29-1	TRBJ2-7	SVEYGSSYEQY
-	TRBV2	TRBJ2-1	ASRSVAGAVNNEQF
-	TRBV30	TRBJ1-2	AWSRDRGYGYT
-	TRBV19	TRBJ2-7	ASSRGKGSSYEQY
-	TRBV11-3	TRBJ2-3	ASSSGGARTDTQY
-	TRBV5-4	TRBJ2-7	ASSPGTITYEQY
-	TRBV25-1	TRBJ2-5	ASKSPGQWGETQY
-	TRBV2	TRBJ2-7	ASRTGVSYEQY
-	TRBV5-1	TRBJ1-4	ASSGSGFNEKLF
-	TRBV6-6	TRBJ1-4	ASSYQDSQNEKLF
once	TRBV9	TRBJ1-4	ASSAGGAGKLF
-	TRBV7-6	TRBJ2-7	ASTGTSGFAPPYEQY
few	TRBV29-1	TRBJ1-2	SVSDRGQGGYT
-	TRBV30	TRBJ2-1	AWGQEYNEQF
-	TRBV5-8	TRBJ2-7	ASSKGTGREQY
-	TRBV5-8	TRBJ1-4	ASSPGEGTRNEKLF
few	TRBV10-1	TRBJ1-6	ASSEGRADKGYSPLH
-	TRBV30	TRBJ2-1	AWSPLLAGNEQF